This T cell receptor (beta chain) stems from a study of neurological immune-mediated disorders. The table lists this clonotype with many counts. Germline CDR1 and CDR2: SQVTM and ANQGSEA. The V and J ends lost 6 bases and 5 bases, in that order; junction bases with no gene match: 9. This CDR3 has 13 residues. cDNA was made by 5'RACE with 10-nucleotide random UMIs. TCRdb reprocessed the 5' RACE reads with MiXCR, giving one entry per CDR3 protein. Seen here are tens of thousands of distinct CDR3 sequences, around 11% observed once, and the top ten hold around 7%. Specified time point: longitudinal time-point 1 (baseline).

The material sequenced was PBMCs. The TCR originated in a male donor with HTLV-1-associated myelopathy (HAM/TSP). The chain uses TRBV29-1 and TRBJ2-5; 7 nucleotides line up with TRBD1. The CDR3, as DNA: TGCAGCGTGCAGGGGGTTTTGAGGGAGACCCAGTACTTC. It yields the protein CSVQGVLRETQYF.